A selection of T cell receptor beta chains follows, all from one sample in a study of T cell therapy after organ transplantation. No antigen has been assigned to these receptors. The repertoire was sequenced with immunoSEQ multiplex PCR; TCRdb's copy has only in-frame clones and lacks some. The sample holds approximately 52,000 clones, 94% seen once. The material was CD8+ T cells from blood, obtained before autologous CMV-specific T cell therapy. These receptors all come from a human patient who had received a solid organ transplant and had CMV disease. CDR3s leave out the opening cysteine and the closing phenylalanine or tryptophan.

j_call v_call cdr3_aa
TRBJ2-3 TRBV27 ASSGGFTDTQY
TRBJ1-5 TRBV19 ASSMPPWGDSNQPQH
TRBJ2-7 TRBV19 ASSIGYRDTYEQY
TRBJ1-6 TRBV7-9 ASSSSEQANSPLH
TRBJ1-1 TRBV10-3 AISLRVNTEAF
TRBJ2-7 TRBV15 ATSSYRVTTAYEQY
TRBJ2-5 TRBV5-4 ASSLDQGRGETQY
TRBJ2-7 TRBV6-6 ASKGTGGPEQY
TRBJ2-7 TRBV25-1 ASSNDRGGLEQY
TRBJ1-2 TRBV10-3 AISERVGGYYGYT
TRBJ1-1 TRBV19 ASSLTTEAF
TRBJ2-3 TRBV19 ASRNGEDTQY
TRBJ2-2 TRBV4-1 ASSQAGQGADRYTGELF
TRBJ1-6 TRBV9 ASSAAVGALH
TRBJ2-7 TRBV6-1 ASSASGGAYEQY
TRBJ2-3 TRBV6-4 ASSDSTGADTQY
TRBJ2-1 TRBV27 ASSFIQASSYNEQF
TRBJ2-2 TRBV11-2 ASSLVGAIGTGELF
TRBJ1-2 TRBV7-2 ASSKQRRLSNYGYT
TRBJ2-7 TRBV27 ASRFPRLAAPRKYEQY
TRBJ2-1 TRBV15 ATSRGFGELAGAGSYNEQF
TRBJ2-2 TRBV7-6 ASSLESYGPGELF
TRBJ2-7 TRBV5-1 ASSSNDRDRRYEQY
TRBJ2-3 TRBV11-2 ASSLLPTDTQY
TRBJ2-1 TRBV27 ASSSPRPTEQF
TRBJ2-7 TRBV30 AWSKPGWGWNEQY
TRBJ2-3 TRBV6-5 ASSYSRGGTDTQY
TRBJ2-7 TRBV9 ASNRGAVYEQY
TRBJ1-1 TRBV29-1 SVDRTGNTEAF
TRBJ1-2 TRBV9 ASSVAPGQAYGYT
TRBJ2-5 TRBV6-5 ASRRAETQY
TRBJ2-7 TRBV7-9 ASSPGKGRPGINYEQY
TRBJ2-1 TRBV13 ASSPVGLARDEQF
TRBJ2-5 TRBV15 ATSRVGEEPGETQY
TRBJ2-7 TRBV27 ASSSPDISYEQY
TRBJ2-5 TRBV7-9 ASSPVREVWETQY
TRBJ1-4 TRBV7-9 ASSLEPGEANEKLF
TRBJ2-3 TRBV4-3 ASSQDWGRGIDTQY
TRBJ2-7 TRBV19 ASSPRDRTYEQY
TRBJ1-1 TRBV9 ASSSQAGTHTEAF
TRBJ1-2 TRBV29-1 SVQTDSNYGYT
TRBJ1-4 TRBV27 ASSLGPGAVNEKLF
TRBJ2-5 TRBV5-6 ASSFSSETQY
TRBJ1-1 TRBV4-3 ASSQATGATEAF
TRBJ2-5 TRBV7-9 ASSEWAPETQY
TRBJ2-7 TRBV5-1 ANRHPGQGVYEQY
TRBJ2-4 TRBV11-2 ASSPNKNIQY
TRBJ1-1 TRBV5-5 AGRADPNTEAF